This T cell receptor beta chain appears in the sequencing data of a study of cytomegalovirus exposure and HLA in healthy donors. The PCR contained 60 Vbeta and 13 Jbeta primers. The method was immunoSEQ multiplex PCR; TCRdb's version includes in-frame clones alone and lacks a portion of them. This repertoire shows around 80,000 clones, approximately 74% found once; its top ten account for more than 8%. In its sample, this clone was seen once. This CDR3 is built from 12 residues. Trimming removed 0 bases from V and 5 bases from J, with 4 bases in between. Germline-derived CDR1 and CDR2 are SGHNT and YYREEE (reference sequence).

Sequencing was done on a sample of PBMCs. The receptor was derived from a man aged 35-49 years in good health and CMV-seropositive. The V call is TRBV5-4, the J call TRBJ2-3, with D unresolved. The chain's CDR3 is CASSLGGDTQYF. CDR3 bases: TGTGCCAGCAGCTTGGGCGGAGATACGCAGTATTTT.